These 4 T cell receptor beta chains came from one sample sequenced in a study of CD8 T cells in ankylosing spondylitis. TCRdb re-derived calls from the 5' RACE reads in MiXCR, one entry per CDR3 protein. This table has 25,000 to 40,000 distinct CDR3 sequences, about 7.2% appearing once. The sequenced material came from blood, either unsorted or a sorted T cell fraction (not recorded which). The receptors stem from a male donor with ankylosing spondylitis or in good health (not recorded which).

This clonotype has ten or more counts. This chain joins TRBV5-1 and TRBJ2-1, with 8 bases identical to TRBD2. The CDR3 runs to 16 residues. Germline V CDR1 and CDR2: SGHRS, YFSETQ. Trimming took 2 bases from V and 7 from J; bases not matched to a gene: 11. Here the CDR3 DNA reads TGCGCCAGCAGCTTCCCCCGGGGTCAGCGGGGGAATGAGCAGTTCTTC. Translating it yields CASSFPRGQRGNEQFF.

In its sample, this clonotype was seen many times. The rearrangement joins TRBV20-1 to TRBJ1-3; 7 bases agree with TRBD1. CDR1 DFQATT and CDR2 SNEGSKA come from the germline V gene (reference sequence). The CDR3 has 14 residues. V trimming: 4 bases; J trimming: 0 bases; junction bases outside the gene matches: 3. The CDR3 loop is CSATQGYSGNTIYF. For the CDR3, the DNA is TGCAGTGCTACACAGGGGTACTCTGGAAACACCATATATTTT.

This clonotype was seen repeatedly, ten times or more. The J gene is TRBJ1-2, the V gene TRBV12-3 or TRBV12-4; D is unclear. The CDR3 has 13 residues. V was pared by 5 bases and J by 6 bases, with 13 bases between. The CDR3 loop is CASSLQETHGYTF. The CDR3 bases are TGTGCCAGCAGTCTCCAGGAGACGCATGGCTACACCTTC.

This clonotype was recorded at least ten times. The rearrangement links TRBV27 to TRBJ1-1, with TRBD1 identical over 7 bases. Germline loops: CDR1 MNHEY, CDR2 SMNVEV (reference sequence). The CDR3 runs 13 residues. With V trimmed by 10 bases and J by 11 bases, 16 bases remained unmatched. CDR3 nucleotides: TGTGCCACCTCAAGCATCGACAGGGCGCTTGCTTTCTTT. Its protein is CATSSIDRALAFF.